These T cell receptor beta chains were read from a single sample in a study of CD8 T cells in Susac syndrome. TCRdb called the immunoSEQ multiplex PCR reads again in MiXCR, with one record for every CDR3 protein. The sample yields about 200,000 distinct CDR3 sequences, roughly 94% seen once. The sample was CD4+ T cells from PBMCs. The source of these receptors is a human donor with multiple sclerosis. Both conserved end residues are part of each CDR3. D genes are given only for firm matches. Size values are once, few and many counts, or a class for expanded clones, and some rows have none.

-,TRBV9,-,TRBJ2-1,CASSPPEYNEQFF,TGTGCCAGCAGTCCCCCCGAGTACAATGAGCAGTTCTTC
TRBD1,TRBV29-1,-,TRBJ1-2,CSVEVQGGYGYTF,TGCAGCGTTGAAGTTCAGGGGGGCTATGGCTACACCTTC
-,TRBV30,-,TRBJ1-5,CAWSVGALNQPQHF,TGTGCCTGGAGTGTAGGGGCCCTCAATCAGCCCCAGCATTTT
-,TRBV20-1,-,TRBJ2-7,CSARSPQAYEQYF,TGCAGTGCTAGAAGTCCACAAGCCTACGAGCAGTACTTC
TRBD2,TRBV11-2,-,TRBJ2-2,CASSTQRGRTGELFF,TGTGCCAGCAGCACCCAGCGGGGGAGGACCGGGGAGCTGTTTTTT
-,TRBV6-6,-,TRBJ1-1,CASSPAGTAGTEAFF,TGTGCCAGCAGTCCCGCCGGGACGGCGGGGACTGAAGCTTTCTTT
-,TRBV18,once,TRBJ1-2,CASSPRSGYNGYTF,TGTGCCAGCTCACCACGATCAGGTTATAATGGCTACACCTTC
-,TRBV7-9,-,TRBJ2-7,CASSPGASYEQYF,TGTGCCAGCAGCCCGGGGGCTTCCTACGAGCAGTACTTC
-,TRBV3-1,-,TRBJ1-1,CASSQVRAGKAAFF,TGTGCCAGCAGCCAAGTTCGGGCAGGGAAGGCCGCTTTCTTT
-,TRBV29-1,-,TRBJ2-4,CSVRGGMAKNIQYF,TGCAGCGTCAGGGGGGGGATGGCCAAAAACATTCAGTACTTC
-,TRBV3-1,-,TRBJ1-1,CASSQVSGVVEAFF,TGTGCCAGCAGCCAAGTATCAGGGGTGGTTGAAGCTTTCTTT
-,TRBV18,-,TRBJ1-5,CASSRDFNQPQHF,TGTGCCAGCTCACGCGATTTTAATCAGCCCCAGCATTTT
-,TRBV2,-,TRBJ2-6,CASSHASQGLRPGANVLTF,TGTGCCAGCAGTCACGCCTCACAGGGACTTCGGCCTGGGGCCAACGTCCTGACTTTC
-,TRBV12-3/TRBV12-4,-,TRBJ1-1,CASRDSLNTEAFF,TGTGCCAGCAGGGACAGCCTGAACACTGAAGCTTTCTTT
-,TRBV30,-,TRBJ2-3,CAWTWDRETDTQYF,TGTGCCTGGACCTGGGACCGAGAGACAGATACGCAGTATTTT
-,TRBV14,-,TRBJ1-6,CASSQDGNRVSPLHF,TGTGCCAGCAGCCAAGATGGCAACAGGGTATCACCCCTCCACTTT
-,TRBV2,-,TRBJ2-6,CASALRGGAAGANVLTF,TGTGCCAGCGCCCTCCGAGGGGGAGCTGCTGGGGCCAACGTCCTGACTTTC
-,TRBV12-3/TRBV12-4,-,TRBJ1-6,CASSLQQGNSPLHF,TGTGCCAGCAGTTTGCAACAGGGAAATTCACCCCTCCACTTT
TRBD1,TRBV4-1,-,TRBJ1-1,CASSQDPNRQGKGLNTEAFF,TGCGCCAGCAGCCAAGATCCCAATCGACAGGGTAAAGGGTTAAACACTGAAGCTTTCTTT
-,TRBV30,-,TRBJ2-3,CAWSVDSPDTQYF,TGTGCCTGGAGTGTGGACTCCCCAGATACGCAGTATTTT
TRBD1,TRBV6-5,-,TRBJ2-4,CASSTDRGQSIQYF,TGTGCCAGCAGTACGGACAGGGGGCAGAGCATTCAGTACTTC
-,TRBV9,once,TRBJ2-1,CASSPSSSSNEQFF,TGTGCCAGCAGCCCATCTTCGTCTTCCAATGAGCAGTTCTTC
-,TRBV3-1,once,TRBJ1-5,CASSPTGDQPQHF,TGTGCCAGCAGTCCAACCGGTGATCAGCCCCAGCATTTT
-,TRBV7-9,few,TRBJ1-5,CASSLGGREPQHF,TGTGCCAGCAGCTTGGGGGGCAGGGAGCCCCAGCATTTT
-,TRBV12-3/TRBV12-4,-,TRBJ2-7,CASRRDTPYEQYF,TGTGCCAGCAGACGGGACACCCCCTACGAGCAGTACTTC
TRBD2,TRBV5-1,-,TRBJ2-3,CASRRGLAGADTQYF,TGCGCCAGCAGACGGGGACTAGCGGGGGCAGATACGCAGTATTTT
TRBD2,TRBV29-1,-,TRBJ2-5,CSVDATSAETQYF,TGCAGCGTTGATGCGACTAGCGCGGAGACCCAGTACTTC
-,TRBV2,-,TRBJ1-1,CASSETMLNTEAFF,TGTGCCAGCAGTGAGACAATGTTGAACACTGAAGCTTTCTTT
-,TRBV23-1,-,TRBJ2-3,CASSLPPRGSTDTQYF,TGCGCCAGCAGTCTTCCCCCCCGGGGGAGCACAGATACGCAGTATTTT
-,TRBV30,-,TRBJ1-2,CAWNPFAVLHGYTF,TGTGCCTGGAACCCCTTTGCAGTGCTCCATGGCTACACCTTC
TRBD1,TRBV10-3,-,TRBJ1-1,CATGTGRDTEAFF,TGTGCCACCGGGACAGGCCGTGACACTGAAGCTTTCTTT
-,TRBV20-1,-,TRBJ1-2,CSARVTASRTYGYTF,TGCAGTGCTAGAGTGACGGCCTCTAGGACCTATGGCTACACCTTC
TRBD1,TRBV2,-,TRBJ2-1,CASTKTGGAYNEQFF,TGTGCCAGCACTAAGACAGGGGGAGCCTACAATGAGCAGTTCTTC
TRBD2,TRBV5-1,-,TRBJ2-7,CASSLGTSFYEQYF,TGCGCCAGCAGCTTGGGGACTAGCTTCTACGAGCAGTACTTC
TRBD1,TRBV7-8,-,TRBJ1-6,CASSLEGANSPLHF,TGTGCCAGCAGCTTAGAGGGGGCTAATTCACCCCTCCACTTT
TRBD2,TRBV9,-,TRBJ2-1,CASSVAGTSGGNEQFF,TGTGCCAGCAGCGTAGCCGGGACTAGCGGGGGCAATGAGCAGTTCTTC
-,TRBV7-3,-,TRBJ2-1,CASSPTRGNEQFF,TGTGCCAGCAGCCCCACTAGAGGCAATGAGCAGTTCTTC
TRBD1,TRBV30,few,TRBJ1-5,CAWSVGTGGQPQHF,TGTGCCTGGAGTGTAGGGACAGGGGGACAGCCCCAGCATTTT
TRBD1,TRBV30,-,TRBJ2-6,CAWRGPGQGSGANVLTF,TGTGCCTGGAGGGGACCGGGACAGGGTTCTGGGGCCAACGTCCTGACTTTC
TRBD1,TRBV7-2,-,TRBJ2-7,CASSRGTGGSVGEQYF,TGTGCCAGCAGCCGCGGGACAGGGGGCTCCGTGGGTGAGCAGTACTTC
-,TRBV5-1,-,TRBJ2-2,CASSLGASIGTGELFF,TGCGCCAGCAGCTTAGGCGCGTCAATTGGCACCGGGGAGCTGTTTTTT
TRBD2,TRBV23-1,-,TRBJ2-1,CASSQSEAGGPNEQFF,TGCGCCAGCAGTCAATCCGAAGCGGGGGGCCCCAATGAGCAGTTCTTC
-,TRBV30,-,TRBJ1-6,CAWRGASNSPLHF,TGTGCCTGGAGGGGGGCAAGCAATTCACCCCTCCACTTT
TRBD1,TRBV30,-,TRBJ2-5,CAWSMGQQETQYF,TGTGCCTGGAGTATGGGACAGCAAGAGACCCAGTACTTC
-,TRBV30,-,TRBJ1-4,CAWANGGDEKLFF,TGTGCCTGGGCCAATGGGGGGGATGAAAAACTGTTTTTT
-,TRBV7-9,-,TRBJ1-2,CASSLAGPNYGYTF,TGTGCCAGCAGCTTAGCAGGGCCGAACTATGGCTACACCTTC
-,TRBV6-6,-,TRBJ2-1,CASTSDPLNEQFF,TGTGCCAGCACTTCGGACCCTCTCAATGAGCAGTTCTTC
-,TRBV20-1,-,TRBJ1-1,CSAVQGAEAFF,TGCAGTGCCGTACAGGGAGCCGAAGCTTTCTTT
-,TRBV20-1,-,TRBJ1-1,CSARGQFTEAFF,TGCAGTGCCCGAGGACAGTTCACTGAAGCTTTCTTT
TRBD1,TRBV7-3,-,TRBJ2-7,CASSLGTGLSYEQYF,TGTGCCAGCAGCTTAGGGACAGGGCTCTCCTACGAACAGTACTTC
-,TRBV7-9,once,TRBJ2-3,CASSLEGRDTQYF,TGTGCCAGCAGCTTAGAAGGCCGGGATACGCAGTATTTT
TRBD2,TRBV29-1,once,TRBJ2-1,CSATRTSGPYNEQFF,TGCAGCGCCACACGAACTAGCGGGCCTTACAATGAGCAGTTCTTC
TRBD2,TRBV28,-,TRBJ2-4,CASSPRPSGAPDF,TGTGCCAGCAGTCCCCGGCCTAGCGGGGCCCCGGACTTC